Described below is a single TCR beta chain sequence and its context. Healthy Caucasians from Russia aged about 6 to 90 served as donors. In each sample, at least 6.5 million PBMCs were isolated. RNA extraction gave at least 6 micrograms of total RNA per sample. Trimming took 7 bases from V and 3 from J; bases not matched to a gene: 12. This CDR3 has 16 amino acids. Germline V gene data show CDR1 as SEHNR and CDR2 as FQNEAQ (reference sequence). The authors ran a second PCR of 7 to 11 cycles using a sample-barcoded 5' primer and a J-beta primer mix. TCRdb re-called the 5' RACE reads with MiXCR, one entry per CDR3 protein. This table holds 700,000 to 1,000,000 distinct CDR3 sequences, around 42% found once. The data stem from a study of blood T cells in healthy people across ages.

This sequence originates from a man aged 55 to 70 in good health. The sequenced sample consisted of blood. The J gene is TRBJ2-3, the V gene TRBV7-9; 8 positions match TRBD2. CDR3 bases: TGTGCCAGCATACCTAGCGGGTCCCTAAGGACAGATACGCAGTATTTT. The encoded protein is CASIPSGSLRTDTQYF.